This TCR beta chain was retrieved from a study of response to subunit inactivated influenza vaccine. General observations from the study: The authors offered the suggestion that each seasonal influenza vaccination recruits few new T cells.

In this sample, this clonotype turned up a few times. Its cognate antigen is unknown. TCRdb ran MiXCR on the RT-PCR reads and lists one entry per CDR3 protein. The profile covers about 190,000 distinct CDR3 sequences, with approximately 15% appearing a single time and about 25% taken by the ten largest. Sample: CD8+ T cells sorted from PBMCs, taken around 5 days after vaccination. The TCR was taken from a man between 45 and 60 years old who received an inactivated influenza vaccine.

The CDR3 sequence is CASSYTHYEQYF. DNA of the CDR3: TGTGCCAGCAGTTACACCCACTACGAGCAGTACTTC. This chain links TRBV6-2 or TRBV6-3 with TRBJ2-7, with D uncertain. The CDR3 is 12 amino acids. The germline gives CDR1 MNHEY, CDR2 SVGEGT. Trimming removed 2 bases from V and 3 bases from J, with 5 bases in between.